Presented here are 28 T cell receptor beta chains from one specimen sequenced in a study of CD8 T cells in ankylosing spondylitis. A single record per CDR3 protein comes from TCRdb applying MiXCR to the 5' RACE reads. The sample includes around 180,000 distinct CDR3 sequences, 15% to 20% of them seen just once. Input material: blood, either unsorted or a sorted T cell fraction (not recorded which). The receptors come from a male donor between 5 and 35 years old with ankylosing spondylitis or in good health (not recorded which).

The CDR3 DNA reads as TGTGCCAGCAGTCCTTCGAGTAACTACAATGAGCAGTTCTTC. It yields the protein CASSPSSNYNEQFF. The chain is built from TRBV27 and TRBJ2-1; D gene unclear. V shed 5 bases and J shed 3 bases, with 11 bases lying between them. Germline lookup yields CDR1 MNHEY and CDR2 SMNVEV (reference sequence). The CDR3 loop spans 14 amino acids.

This clonotype was seen at least ten times. The chain couples TRBV10-3 to TRBJ2-2; 11 bases match TRBD2. Germline CDR1 reads ENHRY; CDR2 reads SYGVKD. The CDR3 loop spans 19 amino acids. With 6 bases clipped from V and 0 bases from J, the junction kept 12 bases outside the gene matches. Here the CDR3 reads CAIRPLPGTSGANTGELFF. CDR3 sequence (DNA): TGTGCCATCAGGCCTCTTCCCGGGACTAGCGGAGCGAACACCGGGGAGCTGTTTTTT.

The chain joins TRBV5-3 to TRBJ1-1; D may be TRBD1 (6 bases). TRBV5-3 is noted as an ORF with a role that remains uncertain. This CDR3 contains 16 residues. Between the trimmed V and J ends, which lost 4 bases and 0 bases, there was a span of 16 bases. CDR3 DNA: TGTGCCAGAAGCATCAGACAGGAGGGGGTGAACACTGAAGCTTTCTTT. Translated, it gives CARSIRQEGVNTEAFF.

The rearrangement links TRBV5-5 to TRBJ2-7; the D gene could be TRBD1 or TRBD2 (7 bases each). CDR1 and CDR2 (germline): SGHKS, YYEKEE (reference sequence). Trimming removed 4 bases at V and 2 bases at J, with 13 bases between. This CDR3 is built from 14 residues. CDR3: CASSVQGGTYEQYF. DNA of the CDR3: TGTGCCAGCAGCGTTCAGGGGGGGACCTACGAGCAGTACTTC.

On this clonotype itself: A much larger clone differs from this one at a single base, so this may be a read error. V is TRBV19 and J is TRBJ2-6; the D gene is possibly TRBD1 (7 bases). CDR3 size: 18 residues. The V gene's germline CDR1 is LNHDA and CDR2 SQIVND (reference sequence). The CDR3 bases are TGTGCCAGAAGTATCCGACAGGGAGGCTACTCTGGGGCCAACGTCCTGACTTTC. This encodes CARSIRQGGYSGANVLTF.

This clonotype has a count of ten or more. The genes are TRBV20-1 and TRBJ2-5; D may be TRBD2 (7 bases). The CDR3 has 15 amino acids. Germline CDR1 is DFQATT and CDR2 is SNEGSKA (reference sequence). V was shortened by 1 base and J by 4 bases, with 16 bases between the two germline ends. CDR3 sequence (DNA): TGCAGTGCTAGAGTTCCGGGAAGGGGGGGAGAGACCCAGTACTTC. It is translated as CSARVPGRGGETQYF.

This clonotype appeared a few times. The chain uses TRBV7-2 and TRBJ2-7; the match to TRBD1 covers 12 bases. J gave up 6 bases and V 5 bases, and 8 bases lay outside the gene matches. Germline values: CDR1 SGHTA, CDR2 FQGNSA. This CDR3 is 15 amino acids long. CDR3 in amino acids: CASSRSGTGGVEQYV. CDR3 nucleotide sequence: TGTGCCAGCAGCCGTTCCGGGACAGGGGGCGTCGAGCAGTACGTC.

There are many counts of this clonotype. The rearrangement joins TRBV6-2 or TRBV6-3 to TRBJ2-7, with D possibly being TRBD1 (7 bases). Per the germline V gene, CDR1 is MNHEY and CDR2 is SVGEGT. The germline V and J ends were trimmed by 7 bases and 4 bases, with 14 bases remaining between them. The CDR3 totals 13 residues. For the CDR3, the DNA is TGTGCCAGCATGGGGGGACAGAGATACGAGCAGTACTTC. It encodes CASMGGQRYEQYF.

The chain carries TRBV6-2 or TRBV6-3 and TRBJ2-7; 9 bases match TRBD2. After removal of 6 bases from V and 0 bases from J, the junction contained 9 bases not matched to a gene. Germline CDR1 is MNHEY and CDR2 is SVGEGT. CDR3 length equals 16 residues. The CDR3 reads CASSRRTSANSYEQYF. DNA for the CDR3: TGTGCCAGCAGCCGACGGACTAGCGCAAACTCCTACGAGCAGTACTTC.

The chain has TRBV29-1 and TRBJ2-5; D gene uncertain. Per the germline V gene, CDR1 is SQVTM and CDR2 is ANQGSEA. CDR3 size: 11 residues. V was clipped by 3 bases and J by 3 bases, with 5 bases between them. CDR3 residues: CSVDFKETQYF. As DNA, the CDR3 is TGCAGCGTTGACTTCAAAGAGACCCAGTACTTC.

CDR3 protein: CASSLAQKRGDTQYF. CDR3 sequence (DNA): TGTGCCAGCAGTTTAGCACAGAAACGAGGCGATACGCAGTATTTT. The rearrangement joins TRBV12-3 or TRBV12-4 to TRBJ2-3; D call uncertain. V was clipped by 0 bases and J by 6 bases, with 13 bases between them. The CDR3 is made up of 15 amino acids.

This clonotype was detected ten times or more. CDR3 residues: CASRGGSYEQYF. The CDR3 bases are TGTGCCAGCAGGGGCGGGAGTTACGAGCAGTACTTC. The chain uses TRBV5-6 and TRBJ2-7, with TRBD2 matching over 7 bases. This CDR3 is 12 amino acids long. V lost 5 bases and J lost 4; bases outside the gene matches: 3. Germline loops: CDR1 SGHDT, CDR2 YYEEEE.

This clonotype was observed many times. J is TRBJ2-1 and V is TRBV4-3; 11 bases map to TRBD2. V was clipped by 4 bases and J by 7 bases; unmatched bases: 9. The CDR3 is 16 amino acids. The germline V gene has CDR1 LGHNA and CDR2 YSLEER. The CDR3 nucleotides are TGCGCCAGCAGCCGGCAACCGGGACTAGCGGTTAATGAGCAGTTCTTC. It codes for CASSRQPGLAVNEQFF.

This clonotype was seen ten or more times. The CDR3: CAGSFGLPSVAPLHF. For the CDR3, the DNA is TGTGCCGGATCGTTCGGGTTACCCTCCGTGGCGCCCCTCCACTTT. The V call is TRBV30, the J call TRBJ1-6; no firm D call. Per the germline V gene, CDR1 is GTSNPN and CDR2 is SVGIG (reference sequence). The length of the CDR3 is 15 residues. Trimming took 8 bases from V and 13 from J, leaving 27 bases between them.

This clonotype was seen many times. The chain carries TRBV30 and TRBJ2-5; either TRBD1 or TRBD2 may supply D (5 bases each). The germline V gene has CDR1 GTSNPN and CDR2 SVGIG (reference sequence). V gave up 6 bases and J gave up 5 bases, with 16 bases separating them. The length of the CDR3 is 13 residues. Written as DNA, the CDR3 is TGTGCCTGCCTGAGGGGCCCCGGGGAGACCCAGTACTTC. It specifies CACLRGPGETQYF.

The gene calls are TRBV6-4 and TRBJ2-1; 9 bases are a match to TRBD1. The CDR3 runs to 15 residues. Germline lookup yields CDR1 MRHNA and CDR2 SNTAGT. V lost 6 bases, J lost 3 bases, and 6 bases stayed unmatched. The CDR3 loop reads CASSVQGAGYNEQFF. The CDR3 region has the DNA TGTGCCAGCAGCGTACAGGGGGCTGGCTACAATGAGCAGTTCTTC.

This clonotype was observed many times. This rearrangement joins TRBV29-1 to TRBJ2-5, with D perhaps matching TRBD2 (5 bases). V was cut by 5 bases and J by 4 bases, with 14 bases left in between. CDR1 is SQVTM and CDR2 is ANQGSEA in the germline V gene. CDR3 length: 13 amino acids. The CDR3 DNA reads as TGCAGCGTTTCCCCGGGAACGGGAGAGACCCAGTACTTC. Translation gives CSVSPGTGETQYF. The whole variable domain, filled in from reference TRBV29-1 and TRBJ2-5, reads SAVISQKPSRDICQRGTSLTIQCQVDSQVTMMFWYRQQPGQSLTLIATANQGSEATYESGFVIDKFPISRPNLTFSTLTVSNMSPEDSSIYLCSVSPGTGETQYFGPGTRLLVL.

This clonotype was seen many times. CDR3 region: CSVSRDRVEQYF. CDR3 sequence (DNA): TGCAGCGTATCCCGGGACAGGGTCGAGCAGTACTTC. The V and J genes are TRBV29-1 and TRBJ2-7, with 9 bases fitting TRBD1. After removal of 6 bases from V and 6 bases from J, the junction contained 6 bases not matched to a gene. The CDR3 totals 12 residues. Germline V gene lookup returns CDR1 SQVTM and CDR2 ANQGSEA.

The chain carries TRBV11-2 and TRBJ2-2, with 7 bases identical to TRBD2. Germline CDR1 and CDR2: SGHAT and FQNNGV. The CDR3 contains 16 residues. J lost 0 bases, V lost 2 bases, and 3 bases had no gene match. The DNA of the CDR3 is TGTGCCAGCAGCTTATTCGGGAGGCCGAACACCGGGGAGCTGTTTTTT. This encodes CASSLFGRPNTGELFF.

This clonotype occurred many times. The V gene is TRBV15, the J gene TRBJ2-2; TRBD1 is a possible D gene (6 bases). CDR1 and CDR2 (germline): LNHNV, YYDKDF (reference sequence). There are 19 residues in the CDR3. Trimming removed 1 base at V and 6 bases at J, with 24 bases between. CDR3 sequence (DNA): TGTGCCACCAGCAGAGTGGGGGCTTTGGGGGTAGACCGTGCCGGGGAGCTGTTTTTT. Translated, it gives CATSRVGALGVDRAGELFF.

This chain joins TRBV20-1 and TRBJ2-3, with 12 bases aligning to TRBD2. With 1 base clipped from V and 2 bases from J, the junction kept 10 bases outside the gene matches. Germline V gives CDR1 DFQATT, CDR2 SNEGSKA (reference sequence). The CDR3 sequence is 18 residues long. CDR3 nucleotide sequence: TGCAGTGCTAGAGTTCTTACCCTAGCGGGAGGGAACACAGATACGCAGTATTTT. This sequence encodes CSARVLTLAGGNTDTQYF.

This clonotype was recorded many times. V gene TRBV5-1 combines with J gene TRBJ2-5; 8 bases line up with TRBD1. CDR1 and CDR2 (germline): SGHRS, YFSETQ. V gave up 4 bases and J gave up 5 bases; unmatched junction bases: 7. This CDR3 is 14 amino acids long. The CDR3 region is CASSPRTGRETQYF. The CDR3 nucleotides are TGCGCCAGCAGCCCACGGACAGGGCGGGAGACCCAGTACTTC. Combining the CDR3 with reference TRBV5-1 and TRBJ2-5 gives the whole variable domain KAGVTQTPRYLIKTRGQQVTLSCSPISGHRSVSWYQQTPGQGLQFLFEYFSETQRNKGNFPGRFSGRQFSNSRSEMNVSTLELGDSALYLCASSPRTGRETQYFGPGTRLLVL.

The chain employs TRBV29-1 and TRBJ2-7, with 8 bases lining up with TRBD1. Germline values: CDR1 SQVTM, CDR2 ANQGSEA. The V segment lost 6 bases and the J segment 5 bases; nucleotides outside the gene matches: 12. This CDR3 has 14 amino acids. CDR3 nucleotides: TGCAGCGTCGGGACAGGCAACTTAGGGAACGAGCAGTACTTC. This codes for CSVGTGNLGNEQYF.

This clonotype has just one count. The J gene is TRBJ2-3, the V gene TRBV10-1; no reliable D call. The CDR3 runs to 13 residues. Trimming cost V 3 bases and J 8 bases, with 12 bases left between them. Germline lookup yields CDR1 WNHNN and CDR2 SYGVQD (reference sequence). The DNA of the CDR3 is TGCGCCAGCAGTGACCCGTACTATACTACGCAGTATTTT. Amino acid sequence: CASSDPYYTTQYF.

The table lists this clonotype with many counts. This chain joins TRBV28 and TRBJ1-5; perhaps TRBD1 as D (6 bases). The V gene lost 8 bases and the J gene lost 7 bases, with 15 bases spanning the gap. Germline V gene data show CDR1 as MDHEN and CDR2 as SYDVKM. CDR3 size: 13 residues. The CDR3 spells CASGSQGYQPQHF. The DNA for the CDR3 is TGTGCCAGCGGATCTCAGGGGTACCAGCCCCAGCATTTT.

This clonotype was seen repeatedly, ten times or more. The CDR3 here is CASSLTGTGAYEQYF. For the CDR3, the DNA is TGTGCCAGCAGCTTAACCGGGACAGGGGCCTACGAGCAGTACTTC. This sequence joins TRBV5-6 and TRBJ2-7; 10 bases align to TRBD1. Per germline, CDR1 SGHDT and CDR2 YYEEEE. This CDR3 is 15 amino acids long. With 2 bases clipped from V and 2 bases from J, the junction kept 4 bases outside the gene matches.

V and J are TRBV5-1 and TRBJ2-1; D unclear. The V end lost 4 bases, the J end lost 8 bases, and 13 bases lay between the germline ends. There are 13 residues in the CDR3. Germline CDR1 and CDR2: SGHRS and YFSETQ. The CDR3, as DNA: TGCGCCAGCAGCGATGGTCCCGGCGATGAGCAGTTCTTC. The encoded protein is CASSDGPGDEQFF. Filled out from reference TRBV5-1 and TRBJ2-1, the complete variable domain reads KAGVTQTPRYLIKTRGQQVTLSCSPISGHRSVSWYQQTPGQGLQFLFEYFSETQRNKGNFPGRFSGRQFSNSRSEMNVSTLELGDSALYLCASSDGPGDEQFFGPGTRLTVL.

This clonotype has ten or more counts. J is TRBJ2-2 and V is TRBV7-9; the D gene could be TRBD1 or TRBD2 (6 bases each). V lost 8 bases to trimming and J lost 4 bases, with 11 bases between them. CDR1 and CDR2 from the germline V gene are SEHNR and FQNEAQ (reference sequence). CDR3 length: 13 amino acids. The DNA of the CDR3 is TGTGCCAGCTTCGAGGGGGGCACCGGGGAGCTGTTTTTT. Its protein is CASFEGGTGELFF.